These T cell receptor beta chains were read from a single sample in a study of T cells in Graves' hyperthyroidism and ophthalmopathy. Via MiXCR, TCRdb re-called the multiplex PCR reads, giving one row per CDR3 protein. This sample yields hundreds of thousands of distinct CDR3 sequences, of which approximately 13% are seen a single time; 34% belongs to the top ten. The sample consisted of blood. All receptors come from a woman aged 40 to 50 with Graves' ophthalmopathy. Both conserved end residues are part of each CDR3. The order of the fields is J gene, clone size, V gene, CDR3 protein. Not all rows give a size; the values are once, few, many and, for expanded clones, a class.

>TRBJ1-5|many|TRBV15
CATSRDGYSNQPQHF
>TRBJ2-7|NA|TRBV28
CASKRTGSYEQYF
>TRBJ2-5|few|TRBV9
CASSVWGGEETQYF
>TRBJ2-7|many|TRBV28
CASSFLGTNYEQYF
>TRBJ2-7|many|TRBV29-1
CSVALPLGGQGSLLNTYEQYF
>TRBJ1-2|many|TRBV29-1
CSVGGPYGYTF
>TRBJ1-1|many|TRBV7-9
CASSLRLMEAFF
>TRBJ2-1|many|TRBV11-2
CASSLGAVGRGNEQFF
>TRBJ1-4|few|TRBV20-1
CSAARRDNEKLFF
>TRBJ1-2|many|TRBV7-8
CASSLTTRSSNYGYTF
>TRBJ2-5|few|TRBV6-1
CASSEGVWGQETQYF
>TRBJ2-3|many|TRBV27
CASSLRTGKKADTQYF
>TRBJ2-2|few|TRBV6-1
CASFSGLALKTGELFF
>TRBJ1-5|few|TRBV19
CASDRGPYQPQHF
>TRBJ2-3|NA|TRBV9
CASSVAGGGLDTQYF
>TRBJ1-3|NA|TRBV7-9
CASSGRNTIYF
>TRBJ1-5|many|TRBV28
CNHIPGQSQWPQHF
>TRBJ1-4|few|TRBV3-1
CASSFRTVGWDEKLFF
>TRBJ1-2|many|TRBV3-1
CASSQGNYGYTF
>TRBJ2-1|NA|TRBV6-5
CASSYGVFNEQFF
>TRBJ1-3|many|TRBV11-2
CASSLQGDTIYF
>TRBJ1-5|many|TRBV19
CASSTAFSGQPQHF
>TRBJ1-5|few|TRBV2
CASGQAGRQPQHF
>TRBJ1-4|few|TRBV10-3
CAISESLNEKLFF
>TRBJ2-5|few|TRBV6-1
CASSLLQTSSETQYF
>TRBJ1-1|many|TRBV10-3
CAVTGQPNTEAFF
>TRBJ2-7|many|TRBV18
CASSPPTGWFEQYF
>TRBJ2-7|NA|TRBV20-1
CSARDLGQGTYEQYF
>TRBJ2-3|NA|TRBV12-3/TRBV12-4
CASSFLTTASTDTQYF
>TRBJ2-1|many|TRBV2
CASSDAGSPPFSYNEQFF
>TRBJ2-3|many|TRBV7-9
CASSLGTGITDTQYF
>TRBJ2-2|NA|TRBV6-1
CASKRQGARSGTGELFF
>TRBJ2-6|NA|TRBV14
CASSQGWSGDPPGANVLTF
>TRBJ2-5|many|TRBV5-1
CASSRDPFETQYF
>TRBJ1-6|few|TRBV18
CASSPGVRSPLHF
>TRBJ2-1|few|TRBV6-1
CASSPRYNEQFF
>TRBJ1-1|many|TRBV10-1
CASSRDRVNTEAFF
>TRBJ1-4|NA|TRBV3-1
CASSQDMDSAGGKLFF
>TRBJ1-1|many|TRBV20-1
CSARYRVNTEAFF
>TRBJ1-5|NA|TRBV19
CASSRTGFPNQPQHF
>TRBJ2-1|many|TRBV12-3/TRBV12-4
CASRLQGANEQFF
>TRBJ2-7|many|TRBV28
CASTSPRGGAFEQYF